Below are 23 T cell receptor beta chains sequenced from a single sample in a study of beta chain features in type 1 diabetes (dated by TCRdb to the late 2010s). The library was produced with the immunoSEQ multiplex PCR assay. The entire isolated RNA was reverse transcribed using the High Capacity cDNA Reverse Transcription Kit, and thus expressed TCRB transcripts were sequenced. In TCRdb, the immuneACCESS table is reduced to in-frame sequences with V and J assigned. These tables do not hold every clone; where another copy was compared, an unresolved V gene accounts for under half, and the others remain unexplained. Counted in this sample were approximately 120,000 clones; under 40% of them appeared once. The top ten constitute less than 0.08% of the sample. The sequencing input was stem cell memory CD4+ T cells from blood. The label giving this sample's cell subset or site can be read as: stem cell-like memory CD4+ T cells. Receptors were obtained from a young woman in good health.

The CDR3 DNA is TGTGCCTGGAGCACAGAAACAGATACGCAGTATTTT. It is translated as CAWSTETDTQYF. This chain uses TRBV30 with TRBJ2-3; D call uncertain. The germline CDR1 and CDR2 sequences are GTSNPN and SVGIG (reference sequence). V was shortened by 3 bases and J by 3 bases, with 7 bases between the two germline ends. The length of the CDR3 is 12 residues.

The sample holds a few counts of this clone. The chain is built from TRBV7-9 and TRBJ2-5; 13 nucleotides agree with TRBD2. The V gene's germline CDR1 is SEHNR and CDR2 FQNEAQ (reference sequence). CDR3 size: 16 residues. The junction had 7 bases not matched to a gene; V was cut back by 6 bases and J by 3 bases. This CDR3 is CASSLSGTSGKETQYF. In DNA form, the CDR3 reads TGTGCCAGCAGTCTCTCAGGGACTAGCGGGAAAGAGACCCAGTACTTC.

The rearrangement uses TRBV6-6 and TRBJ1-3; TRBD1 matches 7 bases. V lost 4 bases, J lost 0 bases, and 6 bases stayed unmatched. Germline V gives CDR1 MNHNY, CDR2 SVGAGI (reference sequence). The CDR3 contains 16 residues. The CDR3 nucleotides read TGTGCCAGCAGTTCGCCTAACAGGGGCTCTGGAAACACCATATATTTT. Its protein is CASSSPNRGSGNTIYF.

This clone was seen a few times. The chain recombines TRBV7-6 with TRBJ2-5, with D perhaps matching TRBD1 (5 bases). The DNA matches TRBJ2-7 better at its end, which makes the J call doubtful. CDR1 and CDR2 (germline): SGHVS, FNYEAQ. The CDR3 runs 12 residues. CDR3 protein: CASSLRGYEQYF. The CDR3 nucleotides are TGTGCCAGCAGCTTAAGGGGCTACGAGCAGTACTTC.

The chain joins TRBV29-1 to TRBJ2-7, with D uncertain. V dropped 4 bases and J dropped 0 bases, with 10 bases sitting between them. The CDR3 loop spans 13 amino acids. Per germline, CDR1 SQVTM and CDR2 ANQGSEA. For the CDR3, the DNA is TGCAGCGTTGGGAGTCAGTACTCCTACGAGCAGTACTTC. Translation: CSVGSQYSYEQYF.

The CDR3 bases are TGCAGCGCCAGAGGGACAGGGGCCAATAACTATGGCTACACCTTC. This gives the protein CSARGTGANNYGYTF. The chain has TRBV29-1 and TRBJ1-2; 10 bases map to TRBD1. The CDR3 spans 15 residues. The V and J ends lost 7 bases and 1 base, in that order; junction bases with no gene match: 9. Per germline, CDR1 SQVTM and CDR2 ANQGSEA.

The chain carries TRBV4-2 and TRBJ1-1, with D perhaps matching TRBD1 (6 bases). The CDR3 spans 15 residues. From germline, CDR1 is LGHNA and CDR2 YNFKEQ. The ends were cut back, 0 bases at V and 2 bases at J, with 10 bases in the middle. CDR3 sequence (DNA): TGTGCCAGCAGCCAAGATCTACAGGGAAACACTGAAGCTTTCTTT. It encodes CASSQDLQGNTEAFF.

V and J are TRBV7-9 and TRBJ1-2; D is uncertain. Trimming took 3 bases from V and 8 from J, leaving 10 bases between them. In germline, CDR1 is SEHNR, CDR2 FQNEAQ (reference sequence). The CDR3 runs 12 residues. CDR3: CASSFRTGGYTF. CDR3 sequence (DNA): TGTGCCAGCAGCTTTCGGACGGGAGGCTACACCTTC.

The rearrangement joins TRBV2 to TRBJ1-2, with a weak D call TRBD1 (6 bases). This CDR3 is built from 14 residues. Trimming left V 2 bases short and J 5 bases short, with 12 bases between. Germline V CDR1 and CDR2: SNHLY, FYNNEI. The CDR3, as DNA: TGTGCCAGCAGTGAAATCGGGACACGGTATGGCTACACCTTC. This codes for CASSEIGTRYGYTF.

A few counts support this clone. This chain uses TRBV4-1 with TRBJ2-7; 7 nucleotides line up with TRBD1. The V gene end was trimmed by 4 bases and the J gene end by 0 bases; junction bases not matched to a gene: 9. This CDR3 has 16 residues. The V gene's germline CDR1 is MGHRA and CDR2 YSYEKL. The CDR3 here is CASSRSTGTDSYEQYF. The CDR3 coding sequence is TGCGCCAGCAGCCGCAGTACCGGGACAGACTCCTACGAGCAGTACTTC.

The CDR3 loop reads CASSPRLAGGSSYEQYF. In DNA, the CDR3 is TGTGCCAGCAGCCCTCGACTAGCGGGAGGGAGCTCCTACGAGCAGTACTTC. The chain couples TRBV4-2 to TRBJ2-7; 14 bases align to TRBD2. Germline V gives CDR1 LGHNA, CDR2 YNFKEQ. CDR3 length equals 17 residues. Unmatched junction bases numbered 5, after V lost 4 bases and J lost 0 bases.

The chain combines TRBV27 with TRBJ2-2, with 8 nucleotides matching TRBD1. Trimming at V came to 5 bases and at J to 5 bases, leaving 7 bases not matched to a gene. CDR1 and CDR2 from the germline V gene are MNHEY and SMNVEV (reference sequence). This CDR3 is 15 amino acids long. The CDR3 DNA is TGTGCCAGCAGTCTGGACAGGGTTGGAACCGGGGAGCTGTTTTTT. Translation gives CASSLDRVGTGELFF.

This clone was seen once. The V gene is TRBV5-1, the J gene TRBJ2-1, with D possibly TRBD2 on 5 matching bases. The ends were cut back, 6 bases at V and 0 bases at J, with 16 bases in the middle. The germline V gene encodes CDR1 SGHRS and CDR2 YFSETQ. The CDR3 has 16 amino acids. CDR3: CASIRDPSGSYNEQFF. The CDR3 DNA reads TGCGCCAGCATCCGAGACCCCAGCGGCTCCTACAATGAGCAGTTCTTC. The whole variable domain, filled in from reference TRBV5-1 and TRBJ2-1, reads KAGVTQTPRYLIKTRGQQVTLSCSPISGHRSVSWYQQTPGQGLQFLFEYFSETQRNKGNFPGRFSGRQFSNSRSEMNVSTLELGDSALYLCASIRDPSGSYNEQFFGPGTRLTVL.

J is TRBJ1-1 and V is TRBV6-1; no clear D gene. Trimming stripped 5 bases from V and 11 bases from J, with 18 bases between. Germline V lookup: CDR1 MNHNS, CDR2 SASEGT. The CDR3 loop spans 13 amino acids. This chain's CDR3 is CASSLSGSLVAFF. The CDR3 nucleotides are TGTGCCAGCAGTTTGTCCGGTTCTTTGGTCGCTTTCTTT.

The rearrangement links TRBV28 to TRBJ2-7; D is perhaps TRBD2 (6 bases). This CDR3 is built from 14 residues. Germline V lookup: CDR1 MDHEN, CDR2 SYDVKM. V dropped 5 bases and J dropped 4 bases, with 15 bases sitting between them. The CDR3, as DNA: TGTGCCAGCAGTACTGTAGCGGCCTTATACGAGCAGTACTTC. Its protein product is CASSTVAALYEQYF.

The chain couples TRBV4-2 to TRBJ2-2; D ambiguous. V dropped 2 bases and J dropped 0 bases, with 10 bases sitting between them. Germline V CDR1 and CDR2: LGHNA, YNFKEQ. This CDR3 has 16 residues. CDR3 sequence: CASSQLWSSNTGELFF. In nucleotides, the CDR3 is TGTGCCAGCAGCCAACTTTGGAGTTCGAACACCGGGGAGCTGTTTTTT.

The CDR3 region has the DNA TGTGCCAGCAGCGTGGGGGCTAATGGCTACACCTTC. This encodes CASSVGANGYTF. The chain has TRBV11-2 and TRBJ1-2; D perhaps matches TRBD1 (6 bases). CDR1 SGHAT and CDR2 FQNNGV come from the germline V gene. V dropped 5 bases and J dropped 6 bases, with 10 bases sitting between them. The CDR3 is 12 amino acids.

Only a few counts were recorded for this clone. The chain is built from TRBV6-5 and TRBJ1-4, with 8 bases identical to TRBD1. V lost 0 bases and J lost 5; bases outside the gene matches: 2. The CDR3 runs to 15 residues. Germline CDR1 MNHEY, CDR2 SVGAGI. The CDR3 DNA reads TGTGCCAGCAGTTACTCGGGACAGGAGAATGAAAAACTGTTTTTT. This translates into CASSYSGQENEKLFF.

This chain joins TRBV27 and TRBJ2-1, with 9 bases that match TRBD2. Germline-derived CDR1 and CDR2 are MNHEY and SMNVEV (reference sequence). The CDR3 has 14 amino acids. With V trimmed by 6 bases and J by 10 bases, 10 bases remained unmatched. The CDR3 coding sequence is TGTGCCAGCAGAGGGCGGGAGGGCGACTTGGAGCAGTTCTTC. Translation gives CASRGREGDLEQFF.

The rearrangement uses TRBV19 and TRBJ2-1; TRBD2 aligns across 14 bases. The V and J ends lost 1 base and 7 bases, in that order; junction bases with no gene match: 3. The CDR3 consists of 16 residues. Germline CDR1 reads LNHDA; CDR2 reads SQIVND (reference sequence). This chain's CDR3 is CASSIGTSGRQNEQFF. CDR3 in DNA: TGTGCCAGTAGTATAGGGACTAGCGGGAGGCAAAATGAGCAGTTCTTC.

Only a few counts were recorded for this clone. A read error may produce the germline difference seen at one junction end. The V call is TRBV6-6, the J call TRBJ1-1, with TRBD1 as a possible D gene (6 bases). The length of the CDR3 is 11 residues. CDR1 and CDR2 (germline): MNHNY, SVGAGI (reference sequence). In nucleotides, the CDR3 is TGTGCCAGCACCAACAGCAGGGGTAAGGTCTTT. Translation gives CASTNSRGKVF.

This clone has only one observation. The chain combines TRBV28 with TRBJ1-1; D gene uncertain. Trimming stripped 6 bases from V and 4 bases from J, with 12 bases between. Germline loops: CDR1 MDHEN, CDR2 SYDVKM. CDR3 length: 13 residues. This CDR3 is CASSPQVGTEAFF. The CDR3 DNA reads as TGTGCCAGCAGCCCCCAGGTGGGCACTGAAGCTTTCTTT.

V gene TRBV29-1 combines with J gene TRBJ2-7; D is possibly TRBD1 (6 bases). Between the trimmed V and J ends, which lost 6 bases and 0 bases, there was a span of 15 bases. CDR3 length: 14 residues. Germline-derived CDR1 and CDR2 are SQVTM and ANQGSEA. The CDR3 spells CSVLGQQSSYEQYF. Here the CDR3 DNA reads TGCAGCGTCCTAGGACAGCAGAGCTCCTACGAGCAGTACTTC.